These 6 T cell receptor beta chains came from one sample sequenced in a study of blood T cell repertoires in COVID-19. This table comes from immunoSEQ multiplex PCR, and its TCRdb copy is limited to in-frame clones, with some not included. Of fewer than 300,000 clones in the sample, roughly 88% were seen once. Sequencing input: PBMCs or T cells enriched from blood (not recorded which). The origin of the receptors is a woman in her thirties or forties with acute COVID-19.

The chain uses TRBV11-2 and TRBJ2-3; a weak D match, TRBD1 (6 bases). The CDR3 extends over 15 amino acids. Looked up from germline, CDR1 is SGHAT and CDR2 is FQNNGV. Trimming pared 5 bases from V and 0 bases from J, leaving 12 bases between. In DNA form, the CDR3 reads TGTGCCAGCAGCATGGAGACAGGAAGCACAGATACGCAGTATTTT. This gives the protein CASSMETGSTDTQYF.

V gene TRBV28 combines with J gene TRBJ1-5; the match to TRBD1 covers 7 bases. This CDR3 spans 16 amino acids. Trimming cost V 2 bases and J 4 bases; bases outside gene matches: 8. Germline CDR1 MDHEN, CDR2 SYDVKM. The CDR3 region is CASSLPGDSFNQPQHF. The CDR3 region has the DNA TGTGCCAGCAGTTTACCGGGGGACAGCTTTAATCAGCCCCAGCATTTT.

CDR3 DNA sequence: TGTGCCAGCAGTGATTTATGGCCCCAGCATTTT. This encodes CASSDLWPQHF. The chain joins TRBV6-1 to TRBJ1-5, with D unresolved. V was trimmed by 3 bases and J by 9 bases, leaving 6 bases between them. The CDR3 length is 11 residues. Looked up from germline, CDR1 is MNHNS and CDR2 is SASEGT.

In this sample, this clone turned up a few times. The V and J genes are TRBV5-1 and TRBJ1-1; TRBD1 might be the D (6 bases). Germline values: CDR1 SGHRS, CDR2 YFSETQ. There are 14 residues in the CDR3. Trimming shortened V by 1 base and J by 1 base, and 8 bases separated the two germline ends. The CDR3 DNA follows: TGCGCCAGCAGCTTGACGGGACAGAACACTGAAGCTTTCTTT. Translation: CASSLTGQNTEAFF.

This chain connects TRBV15 to TRBJ1-3; unclear D gene. CDR1 LNHNV and CDR2 YYDKDF come from the germline V gene (reference sequence). The CDR3 runs 16 residues. Trimming removed 1 base from V and 0 bases from J, with 10 bases in between. DNA for the CDR3: TGTGCCACCAGCAGAGGGAGGGAACCCTCTGGAAACACCATATATTTT. Protein: CATSRGREPSGNTIYF.

This chain connects TRBV3-1 (or the pseudogene TRBV3-2) to TRBJ2-7; 8 nucleotides agree with TRBD2. With V trimmed by 6 bases and J by 7 bases, 5 bases remained unmatched. CDR3 length: 12 residues. Germline V gene sequence: CDR1 LGHDT, CDR2 YNNKEL (reference sequence). The CDR3 region has the DNA TGTGCCAGCAGGACCCGGGGGGGAGAGCAGTACTTC. It encodes CASRTRGGEQYF.